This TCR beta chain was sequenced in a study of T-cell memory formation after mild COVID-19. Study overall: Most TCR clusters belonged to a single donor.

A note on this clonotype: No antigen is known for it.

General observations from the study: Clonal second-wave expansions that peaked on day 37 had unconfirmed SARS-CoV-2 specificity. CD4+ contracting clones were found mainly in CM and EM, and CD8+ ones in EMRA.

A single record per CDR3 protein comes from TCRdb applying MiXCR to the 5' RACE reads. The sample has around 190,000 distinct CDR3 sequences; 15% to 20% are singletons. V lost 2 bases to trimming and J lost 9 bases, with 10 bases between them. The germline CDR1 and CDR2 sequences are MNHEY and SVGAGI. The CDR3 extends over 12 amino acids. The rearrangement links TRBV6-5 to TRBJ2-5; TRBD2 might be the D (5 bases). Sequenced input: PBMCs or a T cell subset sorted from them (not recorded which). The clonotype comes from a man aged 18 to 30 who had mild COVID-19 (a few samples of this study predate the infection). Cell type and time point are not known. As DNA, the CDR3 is TGTGCCAGCAGTTACACGTTGGGAGCCCAGTACTTC. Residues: CASSYTLGAQYF.